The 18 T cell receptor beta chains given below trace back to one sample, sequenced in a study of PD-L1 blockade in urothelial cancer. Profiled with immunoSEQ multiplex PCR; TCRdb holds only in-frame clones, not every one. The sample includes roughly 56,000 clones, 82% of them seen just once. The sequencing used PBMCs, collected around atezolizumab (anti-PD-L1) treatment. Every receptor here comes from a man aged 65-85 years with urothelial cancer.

The CDR3 here is CASSDSELAGGGETQYF. CDR3 nucleotides: TGTGCCAGCAGTGACTCGGAGTTAGCGGGAGGGGGAGAGACCCAGTACTTC. The gene calls are TRBV6-4 and TRBJ2-5; 11 bases are shared with TRBD2. V lost 0 bases to trimming and J lost 4 bases; unmatched junction nucleotides: 7. Per germline, CDR1 MRHNA and CDR2 SNTAGT. The CDR3 covers 17 residues.

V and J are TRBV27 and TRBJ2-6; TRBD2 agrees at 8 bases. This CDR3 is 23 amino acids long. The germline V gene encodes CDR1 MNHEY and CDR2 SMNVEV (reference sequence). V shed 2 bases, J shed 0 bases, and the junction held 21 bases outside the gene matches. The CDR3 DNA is TGTGCCAGCAGTTTAAGGGCCACCCTGACTAGCGCTGGGTATAGCTCTGGGGCCAACGTCCTGACTTTC. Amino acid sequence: CASSLRATLTSAGYSSGANVLTF.

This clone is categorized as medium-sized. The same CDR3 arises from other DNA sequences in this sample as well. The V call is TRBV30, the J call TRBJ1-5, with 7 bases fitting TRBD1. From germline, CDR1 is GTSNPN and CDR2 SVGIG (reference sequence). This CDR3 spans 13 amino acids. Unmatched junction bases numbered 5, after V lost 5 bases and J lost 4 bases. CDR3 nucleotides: TGTGCCTGGGCGGGGACAGCGAATCAGCCCCAGCATTTT. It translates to CAWAGTANQPQHF. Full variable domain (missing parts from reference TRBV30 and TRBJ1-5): SQTIHQWPATLVQPVGSPLSLECTVEGTSNPNLYWYRQAAGRGLQLLFYSVGIGQISSEVPQNLSASRPQDRQFILSSKKLLLSDSGFYLCAWAGTANQPQHFGDGTRLSIL.

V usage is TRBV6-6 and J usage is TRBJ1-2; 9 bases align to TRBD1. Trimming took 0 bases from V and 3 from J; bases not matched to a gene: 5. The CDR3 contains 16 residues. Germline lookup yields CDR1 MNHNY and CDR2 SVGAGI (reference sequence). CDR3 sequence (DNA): TGTGCCAGCAGTTACTCCCGGACAGGGGCGGACTATGGCTACACCTTC. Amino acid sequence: CASSYSRTGADYGYTF.

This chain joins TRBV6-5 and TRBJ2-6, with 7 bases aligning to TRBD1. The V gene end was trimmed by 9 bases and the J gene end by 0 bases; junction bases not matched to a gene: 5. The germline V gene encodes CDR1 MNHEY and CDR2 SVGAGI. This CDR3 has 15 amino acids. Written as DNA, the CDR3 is TGTGCCAGTTGGGACAGCTACTCTGGGGCCAACGTCCTGACTTTC. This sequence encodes CASWDSYSGANVLTF.

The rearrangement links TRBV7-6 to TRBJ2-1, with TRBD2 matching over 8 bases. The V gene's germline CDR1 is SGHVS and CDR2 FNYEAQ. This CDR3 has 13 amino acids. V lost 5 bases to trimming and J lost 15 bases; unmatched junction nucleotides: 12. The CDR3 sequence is CASSPREGTHLFF. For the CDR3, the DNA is TGTGCCAGCAGCCCACGGGAGGGGACCCATTTGTTCTTC.

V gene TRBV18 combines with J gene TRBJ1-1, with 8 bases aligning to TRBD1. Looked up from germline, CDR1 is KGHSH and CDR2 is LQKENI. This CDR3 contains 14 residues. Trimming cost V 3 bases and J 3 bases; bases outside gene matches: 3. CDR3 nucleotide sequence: TGTGCCAGCTCACCCGGACAGGGATACACTGAAGCTTTCTTT. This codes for CASSPGQGYTEAFF.

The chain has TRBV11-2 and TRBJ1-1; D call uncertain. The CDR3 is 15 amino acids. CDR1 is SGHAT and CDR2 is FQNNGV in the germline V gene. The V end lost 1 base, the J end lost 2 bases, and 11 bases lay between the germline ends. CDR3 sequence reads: CASSLGIVANTEAFF. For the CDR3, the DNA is TGTGCCAGCAGCTTAGGAATCGTGGCAAACACTGAAGCTTTCTTT.

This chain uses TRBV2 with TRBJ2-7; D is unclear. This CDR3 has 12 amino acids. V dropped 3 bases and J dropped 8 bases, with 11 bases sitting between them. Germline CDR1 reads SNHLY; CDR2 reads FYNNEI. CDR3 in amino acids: CASSDSGGKQYF. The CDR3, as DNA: TGTGCCAGCAGTGATTCGGGTGGAAAGCAGTACTTC.

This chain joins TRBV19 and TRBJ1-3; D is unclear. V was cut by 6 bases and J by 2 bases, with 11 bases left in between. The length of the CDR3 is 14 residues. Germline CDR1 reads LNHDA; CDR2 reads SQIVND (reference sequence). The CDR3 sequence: CASSPSRAGNTIYF. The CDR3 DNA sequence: TGTGCCAGTAGCCCTTCGAGGGCTGGAAACACCATATATTTT.

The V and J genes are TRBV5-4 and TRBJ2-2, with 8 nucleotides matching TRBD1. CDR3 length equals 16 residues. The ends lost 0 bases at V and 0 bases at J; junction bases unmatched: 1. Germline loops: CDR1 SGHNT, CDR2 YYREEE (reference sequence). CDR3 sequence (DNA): TGTGCCAGCAGCTTGGTACAGGGGGCGAACACCGGGGAGCTGTTTTTT. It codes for CASSLVQGANTGELFF.

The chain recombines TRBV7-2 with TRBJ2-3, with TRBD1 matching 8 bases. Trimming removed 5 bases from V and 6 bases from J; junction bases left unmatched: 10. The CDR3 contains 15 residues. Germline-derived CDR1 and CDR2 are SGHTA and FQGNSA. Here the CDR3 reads CASSTEGRGLDTQYF. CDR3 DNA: TGTGCCAGCAGCACAGAGGGCAGGGGGCTGGATACGCAGTATTTT.

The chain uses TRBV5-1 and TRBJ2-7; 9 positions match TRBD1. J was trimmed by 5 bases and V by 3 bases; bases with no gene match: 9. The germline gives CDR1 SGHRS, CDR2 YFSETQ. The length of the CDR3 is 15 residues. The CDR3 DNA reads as TGCGCCAGCAGCTCAACCGGGACAGGGAGCGACGAGCAGTACTTC. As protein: CASSSTGTGSDEQYF.

This CDR3 reads CASKGAGDPGANVLTF. CDR3 nucleotides: TGTGCCAGCAAAGGAGCGGGAGACCCTGGGGCCAACGTCCTGACTTTC. The chain recombines TRBV5-4 with TRBJ2-6; 8 bases agree with TRBD2. This CDR3 is built from 16 residues. Trimming at V came to 6 bases and at J to 2 bases, leaving 7 bases not matched to a gene. CDR1 is SGHNT and CDR2 is YYREEE in the germline V gene (reference sequence).

The CDR3: CASSLQAGEPSTDTQYF. The CDR3 DNA follows: TGCGCCAGCAGCTTGCAAGCAGGGGAACCTAGCACAGATACGCAGTATTTT. The V and J genes are TRBV5-1 and TRBJ2-3; tentative D call: TRBD1 (6 bases). With 1 base removed from V and 0 bases from J, the gap between germline ends came to 15 bases. The CDR3 sequence is 17 residues long. In germline, CDR1 is SGHRS, CDR2 YFSETQ.

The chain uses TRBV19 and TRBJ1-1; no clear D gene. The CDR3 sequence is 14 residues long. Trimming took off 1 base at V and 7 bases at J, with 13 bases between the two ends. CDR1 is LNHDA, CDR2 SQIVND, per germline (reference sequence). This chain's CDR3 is CASSIVDSSGEAFF. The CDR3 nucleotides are TGTGCCAGTAGTATAGTGGATAGTTCGGGTGAAGCTTTCTTT.

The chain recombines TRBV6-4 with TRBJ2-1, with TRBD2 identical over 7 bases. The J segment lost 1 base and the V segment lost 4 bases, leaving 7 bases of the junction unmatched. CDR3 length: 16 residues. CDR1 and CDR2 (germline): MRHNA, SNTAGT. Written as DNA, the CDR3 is TGTGCCAGCAGTGTCGACGGGGGGATATCCTACAATGAGCAGTTCTTC. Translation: CASSVDGGISYNEQFF.

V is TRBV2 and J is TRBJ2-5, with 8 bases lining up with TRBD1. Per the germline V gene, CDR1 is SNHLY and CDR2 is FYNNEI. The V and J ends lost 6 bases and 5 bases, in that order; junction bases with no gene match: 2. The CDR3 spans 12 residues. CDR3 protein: CASRDRVETQYF. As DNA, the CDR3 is TGTGCCAGCAGGGACAGGGTGGAGACCCAGTACTTC.